A selection of T cell receptor beta chains follows, all from one sample in a study of beta chain features in type 1 diabetes. The data were produced by immunoSEQ multiplex PCR, yet TCRdb's version contains in-frame clones alone and is incomplete. The table records 900,000 or so clones, roughly a sixth of them present only once. The sample comprised naive CD4+ T cells from blood. Receptors originate from a woman younger than 35 in good health. Both conserved end residues are part of each CDR3. Where a row states a size, it is once, few, many or the class of an expanded clone; other rows omit it.

V gene: TRBV4-3; clone size: few; J gene: TRBJ2-1; CDR3 protein: CASSQYPSQGLAGGTTYNEQFF
V gene: TRBV5-4; clone size: .; J gene: TRBJ2-1; CDR3 protein: CASSLGETTQFF
V gene: TRBV7-8; clone size: .; J gene: TRBJ2-7; CDR3 protein: CASSSQTEEQYF
V gene: TRBV18; clone size: .; J gene: TRBJ1-1; CDR3 protein: CASSPPRTRNTEAFF
V gene: TRBV27; clone size: few; J gene: TRBJ2-1; CDR3 protein: CASGEEGRRELGEQFF
V gene: TRBV9; clone size: .; J gene: TRBJ2-5; CDR3 protein: CASSVAVTTAYQETQYF
V gene: TRBV19; clone size: .; J gene: TRBJ1-1; CDR3 protein: CASSTKTNTEAFF
V gene: TRBV10-3; clone size: few; J gene: TRBJ2-2; CDR3 protein: CAISEGDPQNTGELFF
V gene: TRBV18; clone size: .; J gene: TRBJ2-3; CDR3 protein: CASSPTLEADTQYF
V gene: TRBV19; clone size: few; J gene: TRBJ2-1; CDR3 protein: CASSISLTRNEQFF
V gene: TRBV5-1; clone size: few; J gene: TRBJ2-1; CDR3 protein: CASRLHLTSSYNEQFF
V gene: TRBV7-2; clone size: .; J gene: TRBJ2-1; CDR3 protein: CASSLALNEQFF
V gene: TRBV28; clone size: few; J gene: TRBJ2-1; CDR3 protein: CASNQDREYNEQFF
V gene: TRBV4-3; clone size: .; J gene: TRBJ2-3; CDR3 protein: CASSQDYGNTDTQYF
V gene: TRBV7-3; clone size: once; J gene: TRBJ2-3; CDR3 protein: CASSLDMENTQYF
V gene: TRBV7-8; clone size: .; J gene: TRBJ1-1; CDR3 protein: CASSLHSHENTEAFF
V gene: TRBV29-1; clone size: .; J gene: TRBJ1-5; CDR3 protein: CSVGRDSNQPQHF
V gene: TRBV5-1; clone size: .; J gene: TRBJ2-3; CDR3 protein: CASSLRTTDTDTQYF
V gene: TRBV7-3; clone size: .; J gene: TRBJ2-2; CDR3 protein: CASSSDTSGRGGAGELFF
V gene: TRBV25-1; clone size: .; J gene: TRBJ2-5; CDR3 protein: CASSEGGRGGQETQYF
V gene: TRBV20-1; clone size: few; J gene: TRBJ2-1; CDR3 protein: CSDRETEQFF
V gene: TRBV7-9; clone size: few; J gene: TRBJ2-7; CDR3 protein: CASSLEVSDQHGQYF
V gene: TRBV6-5; clone size: .; J gene: TRBJ2-1; CDR3 protein: CASSYLLAGGYNEQFF
V gene: TRBV7-2; clone size: .; J gene: TRBJ1-2; CDR3 protein: CASSLAGDIYGYTF
V gene: TRBV7-3; clone size: few; J gene: TRBJ2-1; CDR3 protein: CASSNSRDRGYNEQFF
V gene: TRBV7-2; clone size: few; J gene: TRBJ2-5; CDR3 protein: CASSTGTGGGQETQYF
V gene: TRBV19; clone size: .; J gene: TRBJ2-7; CDR3 protein: CASSIVAGETYEQYF
V gene: TRBV2; clone size: few; J gene: TRBJ1-1; CDR3 protein: CASHERDQAEAFF
V gene: TRBV10-3; clone size: few; J gene: TRBJ2-7; CDR3 protein: CAISSQTSRYEQYF
V gene: TRBV19; clone size: few; J gene: TRBJ2-3; CDR3 protein: CASSISLSTDTQYF
V gene: TRBV29-1; clone size: .; J gene: TRBJ1-1; CDR3 protein: CSVANRAGMNTEAFF
V gene: TRBV2; clone size: .; J gene: TRBJ2-1; CDR3 protein: CASTRSSYNEQFF
V gene: TRBV28; clone size: .; J gene: TRBJ1-5; CDR3 protein: CASSFKGGGWLMHF
V gene: TRBV28; clone size: .; J gene: TRBJ2-1; CDR3 protein: CASMGGGHPNEQFF
V gene: TRBV7-2; clone size: few; J gene: TRBJ2-1; CDR3 protein: CASSLSQGIFNEQFF
V gene: TRBV28; clone size: few; J gene: TRBJ1-5; CDR3 protein: CASTNNNQPQHF
V gene: TRBV6-4; clone size: .; J gene: TRBJ2-6; CDR3 protein: CASRGTAPGANVLTF
V gene: TRBV5-4; clone size: few; J gene: TRBJ1-5; CDR3 protein: CASSPDRGPNQPQHF
V gene: TRBV28; clone size: few; J gene: TRBJ1-1; CDR3 protein: CASMTPGFEAFF
V gene: TRBV9; clone size: few; J gene: TRBJ2-3; CDR3 protein: CASSARTGGRDTQYF
V gene: TRBV25-1; clone size: .; J gene: TRBJ2-5; CDR3 protein: CASSATTGQLNWETQYF
V gene: TRBV5-1; clone size: .; J gene: TRBJ2-6; CDR3 protein: CASSLGWQQGANVLTF
V gene: TRBV28; clone size: few; J gene: TRBJ1-2; CDR3 protein: CASSSVLHQGWGYTF
V gene: TRBV28; clone size: .; J gene: TRBJ2-1; CDR3 protein: CASSSPGLAGGDSSYNEQFF
V gene: TRBV20-1; clone size: .; J gene: TRBJ2-7; CDR3 protein: CSAVGSYEQYF
V gene: TRBV5-4; clone size: .; J gene: .; CDR3 protein: CASSLALSYEQYF
V gene: TRBV7-3; clone size: .; J gene: TRBJ2-3; CDR3 protein: CASSRSPGTGGSPDTQYF
V gene: TRBV18; clone size: .; J gene: TRBJ2-3; CDR3 protein: CASSPPLGQGADTQYF
V gene: TRBV5-4; clone size: .; J gene: TRBJ2-1; CDR3 protein: CASSLGGGLSSYNEQFF
V gene: TRBV2; clone size: few; J gene: TRBJ1-5; CDR3 protein: CASSKDRGGQPQHF